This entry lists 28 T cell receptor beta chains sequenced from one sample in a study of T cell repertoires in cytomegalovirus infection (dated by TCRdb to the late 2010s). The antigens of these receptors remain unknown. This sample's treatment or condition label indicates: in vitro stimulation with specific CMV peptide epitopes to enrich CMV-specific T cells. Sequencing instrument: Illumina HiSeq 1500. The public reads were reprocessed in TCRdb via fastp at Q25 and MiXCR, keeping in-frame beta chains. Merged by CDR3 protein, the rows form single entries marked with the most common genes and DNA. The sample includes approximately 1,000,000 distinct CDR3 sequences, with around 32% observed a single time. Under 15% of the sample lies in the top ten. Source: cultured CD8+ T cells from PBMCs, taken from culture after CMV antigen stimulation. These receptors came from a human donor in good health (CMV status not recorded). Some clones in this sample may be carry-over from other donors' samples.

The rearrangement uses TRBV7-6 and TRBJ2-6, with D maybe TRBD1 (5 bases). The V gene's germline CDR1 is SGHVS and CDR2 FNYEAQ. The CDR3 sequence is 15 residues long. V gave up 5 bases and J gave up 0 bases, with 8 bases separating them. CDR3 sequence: CASSATDSGANVLTF. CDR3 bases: TGTGCCAGCAGCGCGACAGACTCTGGGGCCAACGTCCTGACTTTC.

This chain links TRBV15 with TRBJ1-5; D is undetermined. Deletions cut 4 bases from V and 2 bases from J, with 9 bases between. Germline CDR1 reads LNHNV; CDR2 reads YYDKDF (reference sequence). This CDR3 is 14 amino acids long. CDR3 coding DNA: TGTGCCACCAGCACCGACGGGGGCAATCAGCCCCAGCATTTT. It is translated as CATSTDGGNQPQHF. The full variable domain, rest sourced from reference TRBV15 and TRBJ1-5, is DAMVIQNPRYQVTQFGKPVTLSCSQTLNHNVMYWYQQKSSQAPKLLFHYYDKDFNNEADTPDNFQSRRPNTSFCFLDIRSPGLGDTAMYLCATSTDGGNQPQHFGDGTRLSIL.

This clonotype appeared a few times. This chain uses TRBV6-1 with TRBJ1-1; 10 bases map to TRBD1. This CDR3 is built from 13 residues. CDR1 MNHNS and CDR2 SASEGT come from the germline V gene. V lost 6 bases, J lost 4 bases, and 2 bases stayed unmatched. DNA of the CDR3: TGTGCCAGCAGGGGGACAGGGGCCACTGAAGCTTTCTTT. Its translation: CASRGTGATEAFF.

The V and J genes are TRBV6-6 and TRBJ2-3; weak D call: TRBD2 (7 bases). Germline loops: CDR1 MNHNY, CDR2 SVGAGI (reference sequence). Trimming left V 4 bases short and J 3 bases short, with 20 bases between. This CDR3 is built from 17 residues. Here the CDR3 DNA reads TGTGCCAGCAGTTTCCCACCAGGGGAGGGTGAGACAGATACGCAGTATTTT. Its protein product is CASSFPPGEGETDTQYF.

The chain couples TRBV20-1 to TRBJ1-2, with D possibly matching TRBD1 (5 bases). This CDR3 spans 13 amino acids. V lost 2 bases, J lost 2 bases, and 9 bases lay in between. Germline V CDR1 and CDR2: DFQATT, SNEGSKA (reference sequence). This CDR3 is CSARPGSNYGYTF. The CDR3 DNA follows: TGCAGTGCTAGACCAGGGAGCAACTATGGCTACACCTTC.

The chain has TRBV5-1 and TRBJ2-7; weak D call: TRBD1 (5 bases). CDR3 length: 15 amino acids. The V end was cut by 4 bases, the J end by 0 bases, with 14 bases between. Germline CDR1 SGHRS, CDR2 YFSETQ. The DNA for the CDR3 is TGCGCCAGCAGCCCAAGGGGTGAGAGCTCCTACGAGCAGTACGTC. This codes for CASSPRGESSYEQYV.

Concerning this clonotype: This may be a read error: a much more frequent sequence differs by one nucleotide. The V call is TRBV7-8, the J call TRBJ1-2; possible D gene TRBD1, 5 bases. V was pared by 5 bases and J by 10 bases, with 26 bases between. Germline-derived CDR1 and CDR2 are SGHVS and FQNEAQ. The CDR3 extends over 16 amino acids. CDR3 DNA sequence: TGTGCCAGCAGCCCTACTCCGGCAGGGCCCAAGGATGACTACACCTTC. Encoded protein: CASSPTPAGPKDDYTF.

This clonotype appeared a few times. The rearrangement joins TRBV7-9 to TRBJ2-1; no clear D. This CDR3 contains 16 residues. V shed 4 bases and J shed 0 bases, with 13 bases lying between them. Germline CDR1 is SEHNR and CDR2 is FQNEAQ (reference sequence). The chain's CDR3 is CASSSPLAISYNEQFF. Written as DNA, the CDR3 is TGTGCCAGCAGCTCGCCCTTGGCTATCTCCTACAATGAGCAGTTCTTC. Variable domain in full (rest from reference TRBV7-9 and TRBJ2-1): DTGVSQNPRHKITKRGQNVTFRCDPISEHNRLYWYRQTLGQGPEFLTYFQNEAQLEKSRLLSDRFSAERPKGSFSTLEIQRTEQGDSAMYLCASSSPLAISYNEQFFGPGTRLTVL.

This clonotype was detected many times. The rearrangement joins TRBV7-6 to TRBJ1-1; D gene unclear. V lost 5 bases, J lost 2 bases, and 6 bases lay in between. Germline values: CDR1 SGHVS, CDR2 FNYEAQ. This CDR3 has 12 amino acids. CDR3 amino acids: CASSPINTEAFF. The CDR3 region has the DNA TGTGCCAGCAGCCCTATCAACACTGAAGCTTTCTTT.

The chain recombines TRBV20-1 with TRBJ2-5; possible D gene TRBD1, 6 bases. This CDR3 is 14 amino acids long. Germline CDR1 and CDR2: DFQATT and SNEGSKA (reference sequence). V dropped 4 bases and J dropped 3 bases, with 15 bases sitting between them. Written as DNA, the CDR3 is TGCAGTGCTATAGAGTGGGGGCAGGAAGAGACCCAGTACTTC. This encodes CSAIEWGQEETQYF.

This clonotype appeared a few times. The CDR3 sequence is CASSIGQGPGYTF. As DNA, the CDR3 is TGTGCCAGCAGTATCGGACAGGGGCCTGGCTACACCTTC. This rearrangement joins TRBV12-3 or TRBV12-4 to TRBJ1-2; 9 nucleotides match TRBD1. The V segment lost 5 bases and the J segment 7 bases; nucleotides outside the gene matches: 5. The CDR3 has 13 amino acids.

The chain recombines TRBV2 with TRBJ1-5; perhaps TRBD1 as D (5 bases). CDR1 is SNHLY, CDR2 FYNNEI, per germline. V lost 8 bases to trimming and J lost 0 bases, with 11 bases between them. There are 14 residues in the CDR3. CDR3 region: CASGGGNSNQPQHF. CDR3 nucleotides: TGTGCCAGCGGGGGAGGGAATAGCAATCAGCCCCAGCATTTT. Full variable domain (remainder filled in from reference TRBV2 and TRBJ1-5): EPEVTQTPSHQVTQMGQEVILRCVPISNHLYFYWYRQILGQKVEFLVSFYNNEISEKSEIFDDQFSVERPDGSNFTLKIRSTKLEDSAMYFCASGGGNSNQPQHFGDGTRLSIL.

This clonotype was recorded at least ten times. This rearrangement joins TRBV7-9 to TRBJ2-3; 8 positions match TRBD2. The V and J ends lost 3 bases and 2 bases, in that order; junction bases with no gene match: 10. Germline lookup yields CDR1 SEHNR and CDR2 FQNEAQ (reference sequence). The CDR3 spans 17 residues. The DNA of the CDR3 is TGTGCCAGCAGCTTTCGTACGGGGGGGCCGAACACAGATACGCAGTATTTT. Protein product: CASSFRTGGPNTDTQYF.

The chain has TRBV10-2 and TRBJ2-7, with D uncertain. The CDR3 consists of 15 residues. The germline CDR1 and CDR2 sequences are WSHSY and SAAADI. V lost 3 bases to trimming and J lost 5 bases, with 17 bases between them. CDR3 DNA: TGCGCCAGCAGTGAACAGAACCTCTCCTTGGACGAGCAGTACGTC. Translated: CASSEQNLSLDEQYV.

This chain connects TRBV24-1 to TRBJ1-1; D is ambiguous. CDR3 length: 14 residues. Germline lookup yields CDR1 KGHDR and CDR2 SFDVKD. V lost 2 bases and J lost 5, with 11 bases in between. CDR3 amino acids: CATSDSRKQTEAFF. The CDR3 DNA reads TGTGCCACCAGTGATTCCCGGAAGCAAACTGAAGCTTTCTTT.

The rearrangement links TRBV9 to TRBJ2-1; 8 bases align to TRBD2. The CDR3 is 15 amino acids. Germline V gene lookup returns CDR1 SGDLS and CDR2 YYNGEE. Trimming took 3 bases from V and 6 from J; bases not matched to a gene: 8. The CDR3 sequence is CASSARGAALNEQFF. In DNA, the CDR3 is TGTGCCAGCAGCGCGCGGGGGGCCGCCCTCAATGAGCAGTTCTTC.

CDR3 DNA: TGTGCCAGCAGTTTCGTTAGTCGGGCTCCCTACGAGCAGTACTTC. Translated, it gives CASSFVSRAPYEQYF. The chain joins TRBV27 to TRBJ2-7; the D is unclear. This CDR3 region has 15 residues. The ends were cut back, 3 bases at V and 2 bases at J, with 14 bases in the middle. The germline CDR1 and CDR2 sequences are MNHEY and SMNVEV (reference sequence).

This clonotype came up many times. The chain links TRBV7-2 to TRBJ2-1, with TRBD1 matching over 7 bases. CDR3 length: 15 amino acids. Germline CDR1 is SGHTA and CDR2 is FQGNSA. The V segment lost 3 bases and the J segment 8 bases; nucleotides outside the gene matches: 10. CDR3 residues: CASSFEGGRVDEQFF. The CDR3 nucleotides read TGTGCCAGCAGCTTCGAAGGGGGCAGGGTCGATGAGCAGTTCTTC.

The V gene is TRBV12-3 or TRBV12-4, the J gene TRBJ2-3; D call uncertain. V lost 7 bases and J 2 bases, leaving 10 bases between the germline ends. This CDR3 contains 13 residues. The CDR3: CASTSKITDTQYF. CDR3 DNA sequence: TGTGCCAGCACCAGCAAGATCACAGATACGCAGTATTTT.

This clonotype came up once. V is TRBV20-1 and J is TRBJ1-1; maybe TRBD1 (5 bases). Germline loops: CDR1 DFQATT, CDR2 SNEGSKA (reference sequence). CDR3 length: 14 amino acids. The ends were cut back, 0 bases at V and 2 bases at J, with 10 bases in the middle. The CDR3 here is CSARDWGGNTEAFF. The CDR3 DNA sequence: TGCAGTGCTAGAGATTGGGGCGGAAACACTGAAGCTTTCTTT.

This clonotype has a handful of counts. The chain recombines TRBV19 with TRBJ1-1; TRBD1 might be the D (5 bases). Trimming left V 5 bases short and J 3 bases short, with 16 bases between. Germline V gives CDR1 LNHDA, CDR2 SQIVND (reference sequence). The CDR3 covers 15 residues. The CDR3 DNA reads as TGTGCCAGTAGTCCCCGACAGACCTGGGACACTGAAGCTTTCTTT. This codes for CASSPRQTWDTEAFF.

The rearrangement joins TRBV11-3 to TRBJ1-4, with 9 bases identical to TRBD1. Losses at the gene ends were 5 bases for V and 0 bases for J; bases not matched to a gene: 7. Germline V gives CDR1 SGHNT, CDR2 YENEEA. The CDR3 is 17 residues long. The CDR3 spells CASSLQGARATNEKLFF. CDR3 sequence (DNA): TGTGCCAGCAGCCTACAGGGGGCCCGTGCAACTAATGAAAAACTGTTTTTT. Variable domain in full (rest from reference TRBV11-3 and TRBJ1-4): EAGVVQSPRYKIIEKKQPVAFWCNPISGHNTLYWYLQNLGQGPELLIRYENEEAVDDSQLPKDRFSAERLKGVDSTLKIQPAELGDSAVYLCASSLQGARATNEKLFFGSGTQLSVL.

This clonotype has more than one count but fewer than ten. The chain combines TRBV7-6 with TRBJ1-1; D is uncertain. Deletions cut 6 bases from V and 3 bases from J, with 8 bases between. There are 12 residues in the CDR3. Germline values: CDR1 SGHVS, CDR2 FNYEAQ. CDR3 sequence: CASSITDTEAFF. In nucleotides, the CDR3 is TGTGCCAGCAGTATAACGGACACTGAAGCTTTCTTT.

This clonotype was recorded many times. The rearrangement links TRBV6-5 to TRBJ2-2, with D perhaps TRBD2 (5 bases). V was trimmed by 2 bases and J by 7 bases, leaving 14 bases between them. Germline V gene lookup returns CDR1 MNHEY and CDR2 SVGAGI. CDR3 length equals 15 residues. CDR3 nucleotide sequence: TGTGCCAGCAGTTACCTCGGACTCTCCGGCGGGGAGCTGTTTTTT. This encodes CASSYLGLSGGELFF.

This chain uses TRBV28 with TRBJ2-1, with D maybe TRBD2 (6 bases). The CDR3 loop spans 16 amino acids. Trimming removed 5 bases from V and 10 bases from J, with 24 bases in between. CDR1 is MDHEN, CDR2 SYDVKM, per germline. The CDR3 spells CASSHPGLKRDPEQFF. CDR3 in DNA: TGTGCCAGCAGTCACCCGGGACTGAAGAGGGACCCAGAGCAGTTCTTC.

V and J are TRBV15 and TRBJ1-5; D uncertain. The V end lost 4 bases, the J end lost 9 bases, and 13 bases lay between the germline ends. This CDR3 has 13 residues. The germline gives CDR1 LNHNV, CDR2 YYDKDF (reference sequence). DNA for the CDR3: TGTGCCACCAGCACCCAGACTGGTCGGCCCCAGCATTTT. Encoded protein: CATSTQTGRPQHF.

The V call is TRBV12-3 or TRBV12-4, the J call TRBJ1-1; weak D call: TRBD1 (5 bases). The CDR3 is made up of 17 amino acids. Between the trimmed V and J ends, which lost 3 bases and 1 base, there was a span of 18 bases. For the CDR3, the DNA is TGTGCCAGCAGTTTTGGGTCTCCGGGACGGCCGAACACTGAAGCTTTCTTT. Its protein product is CASSFGSPGRPNTEAFF.

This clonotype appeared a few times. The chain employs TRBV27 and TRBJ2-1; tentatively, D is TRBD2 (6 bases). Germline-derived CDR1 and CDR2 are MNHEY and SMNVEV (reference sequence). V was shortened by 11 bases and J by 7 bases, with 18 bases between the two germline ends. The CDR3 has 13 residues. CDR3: CAVGQGLGNEQFF. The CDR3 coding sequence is TGTGCCGTCGGGCAGGGACTTGGGAATGAGCAGTTCTTC.